One and the same sample provided the 10 T cell receptor beta chains below, sequenced in a study of cytomegalovirus exposure and HLA in healthy donors. The PCR made use of 60 Vbeta and 13 Jbeta primers. Clones were sequenced by immunoSEQ multiplex PCR, and TCRdb holds only the in-frame ones, with some missing. The sample carries about 120,000 clones, around 70% recorded once. The sequenced material came from PBMCs. Every receptor here comes from a woman younger than 35 in good health and CMV-seronegative.

The chain employs TRBV5-1 and TRBJ1-2, with D unresolved. Germline lookup yields CDR1 SGHRS and CDR2 YFSETQ. Deletions cut 2 bases from V and 8 bases from J, with 10 bases between. The CDR3 is 12 residues long. The CDR3 DNA sequence: TGCGCCAGCAGCTTCCCCGGCGGGGGCTACACCTTC. It codes for CASSFPGGGYTF.

This chain connects TRBV28 to TRBJ2-1, with TRBD1 as a possible D gene (5 bases). The V gene lost 3 bases and the J gene lost 4 bases, with 10 bases spanning the gap. The CDR3 length is 14 residues. Looked up from germline, CDR1 is MDHEN and CDR2 is SYDVKM. The CDR3 nucleotides are TGTGCCAGCAGTTTTCCACAGGTATACAATGAGCAGTTCTTC. Its protein product is CASSFPQVYNEQFF.

The chain combines TRBV5-1 with TRBJ1-1, with D possibly TRBD1 on 5 matching bases. V gave up 3 bases and J gave up 2 bases, with 11 bases separating them. CDR3 size: 14 residues. Germline-derived CDR1 and CDR2 are SGHRS and YFSETQ. CDR3 sequence: CASSSGLINTEAFF. CDR3 nucleotide sequence: TGCGCCAGCAGCTCGGGACTTATAAACACTGAAGCTTTCTTT. The full variable domain, in which reference TRBV5-1 and TRBJ1-1 provide the parts outside the CDR3, is KAGVTQTPRYLIKTRGQQVTLSCSPISGHRSVSWYQQTPGQGLQFLFEYFSETQRNKGNFPGRFSGRQFSNSRSEMNVSTLELGDSALYLCASSSGLINTEAFFGQGTRLTVV.

The V gene is TRBV6-1, the J gene TRBJ2-7; tentatively, D is TRBD1 (5 bases). Trimming removed 5 bases at V and 4 bases at J, with 9 bases between. The CDR3 extends over 12 amino acids. Germline-derived CDR1 and CDR2 are MNHNS and SASEGT. CDR3 sequence reads: CASSMSGYEQYF. Written as DNA, the CDR3 is TGTGCCAGCAGTATGTCAGGGTACGAGCAGTACTTC.

The rearrangement joins TRBV4-1 to TRBJ2-7; TRBD2 matches at 9 bases. This CDR3 region has 15 residues. Germline lookup yields CDR1 MGHRA and CDR2 YSYEKL. The J segment lost 4 bases and the V segment lost 2 bases, leaving 6 bases of the junction unmatched. The CDR3 DNA follows: TGCGCCAGCAGCCAACCCTTAGCGGGGGCATACGAGCAGTACTTC. It encodes CASSQPLAGAYEQYF.

Only a few counts were recorded for this clone. The chain links TRBV6-5 to TRBJ1-2, with a weak D call TRBD1 (6 bases). The germline V gene has CDR1 MNHEY and CDR2 SVGAGI. V was trimmed by 6 bases and J by 8 bases, leaving 16 bases between them. The CDR3 covers 13 residues. For the CDR3, the DNA is TGTGCCAGCAGGCCCGGACAGAACCGCGGCTACACCTTC. Encoded protein: CASRPGQNRGYTF.

V gene TRBV5-1 combines with J gene TRBJ1-4, with a tentative D call TRBD1 (6 bases). The V gene lost 5 bases and the J gene lost 1 base, with 9 bases spanning the gap. CDR1 and CDR2 from the germline V gene are SGHRS and YFSETQ. There are 14 residues in the CDR3. The CDR3 DNA reads as TGCGCCAGCAGGTCACAGGGAACTAATGAAAAACTGTTTTTT. This gives the protein CASRSQGTNEKLFF.

In DNA form, the CDR3 reads TGTGCCAGCGGGGACAGGGTAGTAGTCGAGCAGTACTTC. This codes for CASGDRVVVEQYF. V and J are TRBV6-5 and TRBJ2-7, with 9 bases identical to TRBD1. Germline CDR1 reads MNHEY; CDR2 reads SVGAGI. The V segment lost 8 bases and the J segment 6 bases; nucleotides outside the gene matches: 8. The CDR3 length is 13 residues.

The chain has TRBV4-1 and TRBJ2-1, with 8 nucleotides matching TRBD2. Losses at the gene ends were 6 bases for V and 3 bases for J; bases not matched to a gene: 7. In germline, CDR1 is MGHRA, CDR2 YSYEKL. The CDR3 is 15 amino acids. CDR3 region: CASSLTSGGYNEQFF. DNA of the CDR3: TGCGCCAGCAGTCTTACTAGCGGCGGCTACAATGAGCAGTTCTTC.

The DNA of the CDR3 is TGTGCCAGCAGCCTCCCCTTTAATGAGCAGTTCTTC. Residues: CASSLPFNEQFF. This chain connects TRBV5-4 to TRBJ2-1; D call uncertain. The CDR3 consists of 12 residues. Trimming pared 4 bases from V and 7 bases from J, leaving 9 bases between. Germline values: CDR1 SGHNT, CDR2 YYREEE (reference sequence).